This T cell receptor (beta chain) emerged from a study of siplizumab effects on memory and regulatory T cells. Generated by immunoSEQ multiplex PCR, the TCRdb table keeps only in-frame clones and is missing some. The sample yields about 69,000 clones, 88% seen once. Study-level points and caveats: Tracing alloreactive clones into unstimulated subsets worked for only a minor fraction of them. Naive T cells seemed more diverse than memory cells and seemed major alloresponse contributors.

Comments on this clone: Its antigen is as yet unknown.

The germline gives CDR1 MDHEN, CDR2 SYDVKM. V was pared by 5 bases and J by 12 bases, with 7 bases of the junction left unmatched. CDR3 size: 12 residues. This chain uses TRBV28 with TRBJ1-5; TRBD1 matches at 7 bases. The sequenced sample was Tregs sorted from blood. This sequence originates from a human donor in good health. CDR3 protein: CASSPGTAVQHF. Here the CDR3 DNA reads TGTGCCAGCAGTCCGGGGACAGCCGTCCAGCATTTT. The full variable domain, its missing parts supplied by reference TRBV28 and TRBJ1-5, is DVKVTQSSRYLVKRTGEKVFLECVQDMDHENMFWYRQDPGLGLRLIYFSYDVKMKEKGDIPEGYSVSREKKERFSLILESASTNQTSMYLCASSPGTAVQHFGDGTRLSIL.